This T cell receptor (beta chain) appears in the sequencing data of a study of vaccination effects on CD4 cells after COVID-19. Antigen-specific CD4+ T cells were expanded with viral peptide pools in the ViraFEST assay before sequencing. Cultured cells yielded isolated CD4+ T cells after roughly 11 days. Two doses of either BNT162b2 or mRNA-1273 were given to each participant. Measured with immunoSEQ multiplex PCR; TCRdb has only the in-frame clones, and not every one. Here the sample spans about 24,000 clones, more than 80% being singletons. Germline values: CDR1 KGHDR, CDR2 SFDVKD. V was pared by 2 bases and J by 2 bases, with 9 bases of the junction left unmatched. CDR3 size: 18 residues. This clone was observed a single time. Its specificity is not known.

V usage is TRBV24-1 and J usage is TRBJ2-5; the match to TRBD2 covers 11 bases. This specimen consisted of CD4+ T cells from PBMCs cultured with SARS-CoV-2 spike peptides, obtained after COVID-19 vaccination. The receptor was isolated from a human donor who received a COVID-19 vaccine. Some clones in this sample may be carry-over from other donors' samples. CDR3 nucleotides: TGTGCCACCAGTGATTGGACTAGCGGGCCTCGGCCTCAAGAGACCCAGTACTTC. The encoded protein is CATSDWTSGPRPQETQYF.